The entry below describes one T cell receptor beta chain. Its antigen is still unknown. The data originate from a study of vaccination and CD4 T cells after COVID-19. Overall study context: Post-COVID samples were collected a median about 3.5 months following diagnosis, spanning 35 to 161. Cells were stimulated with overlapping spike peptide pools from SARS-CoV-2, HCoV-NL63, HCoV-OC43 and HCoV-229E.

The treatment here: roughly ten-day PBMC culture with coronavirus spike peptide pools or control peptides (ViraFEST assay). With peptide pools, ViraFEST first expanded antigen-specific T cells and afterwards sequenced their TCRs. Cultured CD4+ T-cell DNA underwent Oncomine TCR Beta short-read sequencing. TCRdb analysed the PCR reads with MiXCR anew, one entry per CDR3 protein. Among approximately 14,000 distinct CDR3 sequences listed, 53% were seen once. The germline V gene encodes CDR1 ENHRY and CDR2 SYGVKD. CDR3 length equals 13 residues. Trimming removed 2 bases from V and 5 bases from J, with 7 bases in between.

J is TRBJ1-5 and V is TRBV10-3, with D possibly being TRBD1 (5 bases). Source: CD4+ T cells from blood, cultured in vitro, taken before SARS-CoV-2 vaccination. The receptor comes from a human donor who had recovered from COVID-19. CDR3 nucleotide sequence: TGTGCCATCAGTGAGACGGGACATCAGCCCCAGCATTTT. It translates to CAISETGHQPQHF.